The next 27 T cell receptor beta chains were all read from a single sample in a study of cytomegalovirus exposure and HLA in healthy donors. The PCR ran on 60 Vbeta and 13 Jbeta primers. Sequenced by immunoSEQ multiplex PCR; TCRdb stores in-frame clones only, minus some. This table holds about 120,000 clones, 60% to 80% found once. Sample: PBMCs. The receptor source for this set is a man aged 45-65 years in good health and CMV-seropositive.

V gene TRBV10-1 combines with J gene TRBJ1-5; weak D call: TRBD1 (6 bases). Trimming removed 4 bases at V and 5 bases at J, with 9 bases between. Germline loops: CDR1 WNHNN, CDR2 SYGVQD (reference sequence). This CDR3 region has 13 residues. CDR3 in DNA: TGCGCCAGCAGTGTGGGGGCTGATCAGCCCCAGCATTTT. It encodes CASSVGADQPQHF.

This chain joins TRBV5-4 and TRBJ1-1; the D gene is possibly TRBD1 (5 bases). CDR1 is SGHNT, CDR2 YYREEE, per germline (reference sequence). The germline V and J ends were trimmed by 5 bases and 4 bases, with 18 bases remaining between them. The CDR3 has 15 amino acids. This chain's CDR3 is CASRLADGGGTEAFF. The CDR3 DNA follows: TGTGCCAGCAGACTTGCCGATGGGGGAGGCACTGAAGCTTTCTTT.

The chain joins TRBV5-5 to TRBJ2-6, with a possible D match to TRBD1 (5 bases). The CDR3 has 18 residues. Germline CDR1 and CDR2: SGHKS and YYEKEE (reference sequence). V was pared by 2 bases and J by 4 bases, with 19 bases between. The CDR3 nucleotides read TGTGCCAGCAGCTTCTTAACAGGTCTGGGTAGAGGGGCCAACGTCCTGACTTTC. This gives the protein CASSFLTGLGRGANVLTF.

The chain recombines TRBV5-4 with TRBJ2-5; tentative D call: TRBD1 (6 bases). The CDR3 totals 14 residues. The germline CDR1 and CDR2 sequences are SGHNT and YYREEE (reference sequence). The V end was cut by 6 bases, the J end by 5 bases, with 17 bases between. The CDR3 region is CASTSGVSLETQYF. The CDR3 DNA reads TGTGCCAGCACCTCAGGGGTTAGTTTGGAGACCCAGTACTTC.

The chain employs TRBV9 and TRBJ2-1; TRBD2 agrees at 9 bases. Looked up from germline, CDR1 is SGDLS and CDR2 is YYNGEE. This CDR3 has 15 amino acids. V shed 3 bases and J 6 bases; nucleotides not matched to a gene: 7. CDR3 sequence (DNA): TGTGCCAGCAGCGGCGGGACTAGCCGGGGCAATGAGCAGTTCTTC. This sequence encodes CASSGGTSRGNEQFF.

The gene calls are TRBV2 and TRBJ1-3; D remains unclear. The CDR3 covers 15 residues. Germline loops: CDR1 SNHLY, CDR2 FYNNEI. Trimming pared 3 bases from V and 1 base from J, leaving 10 bases between. The CDR3 bases are TGTGCCAGCAGTGAGGGAGTCTTATCTGGAAACACCATATATTTT. Protein sequence: CASSEGVLSGNTIYF.

The chain links TRBV5-1 to TRBJ2-7, with TRBD1 matching 7 bases. V shed 5 bases, J shed 4 bases, and the junction held 12 bases outside the gene matches. This CDR3 has 15 residues. Germline V gene data show CDR1 as SGHRS and CDR2 as YFSETQ. The CDR3 sequence is CASRSTGEWIYEQYF. The CDR3 DNA follows: TGCGCCAGCAGGTCCACAGGGGAATGGATTTACGAGCAGTACTTC. Using reference TRBV5-1 and TRBJ2-7 for the parts outside the CDR3, the full variable domain is KAGVTQTPRYLIKTRGQQVTLSCSPISGHRSVSWYQQTPGQGLQFLFEYFSETQRNKGNFPGRFSGRQFSNSRSEMNVSTLELGDSALYLCASRSTGEWIYEQYFGPGTRLTVT.

This chain joins TRBV7-9 and TRBJ2-6, with 11 bases that match TRBD1. V trimming: 3 bases; J trimming: 2 bases; junction bases outside the gene matches: 0. Germline V gives CDR1 SEHNR, CDR2 FQNEAQ (reference sequence). The CDR3 spans 16 residues. The CDR3 nucleotides read TGTGCCAGCAGCTTGGGACAGGGGGCTGGGGCCAACGTCCTGACTTTC. Amino acid sequence: CASSLGQGAGANVLTF.

This chain joins TRBV10-1 and TRBJ2-2, with 7 bases aligning to TRBD1. With V trimmed by 4 bases and J by 4 bases, 3 bases remained unmatched. This CDR3 is built from 14 residues. The germline CDR1 and CDR2 sequences are WNHNN and SYGVQD (reference sequence). The CDR3: CASSGDRGTGELFF. DNA for the CDR3: TGCGCCAGCAGTGGGGACAGAGGCACCGGGGAGCTGTTTTTT.

The chain carries TRBV14 and TRBJ2-3, with 8 bases that match TRBD1. The CDR3 covers 13 residues. Germline CDR1 reads SGHDN; CDR2 reads FVKESK. The V segment lost 10 bases and the J segment 2 bases; nucleotides outside the gene matches: 5. The CDR3 region has the DNA TGTGCCACTACGGGACAGGTCACAGATACGCAGTATTTT. Amino acids: CATTGQVTDTQYF.

J is TRBJ2-5 and V is TRBV5-5; no definite D call. Between the trimmed V and J ends, which lost 1 base and 0 bases, there was a span of 19 bases. This CDR3 has 18 residues. In germline, CDR1 is SGHKS, CDR2 YYEKEE (reference sequence). The CDR3, as DNA: TGTGCCAGCAGCTTGTCGGCTAGGAGAAGCCGACACCAAGAGACCCAGTACTTC. Residues: CASSLSARRSRHQETQYF.

This clone was counted once. Other DNA sequences of this sample code for an identical CDR3. The chain combines TRBV18 with TRBJ1-1; 8 bases agree with TRBD1. Germline V gene sequence: CDR1 KGHSH, CDR2 LQKENI. V lost 4 bases, J lost 1 base, and 2 bases stayed unmatched. CDR3 length equals 14 residues. The CDR3 loop reads CASSRGQGNTEAFF. The CDR3 DNA follows: TGTGCCAGCTCACGAGGACAGGGGAACACTGAAGCTTTCTTT.

CDR3 in DNA: TGCAGCGCCCAAAGCCCCCCTCAGCCCCAGCATTTT. Its protein is CSAQSPPQPQHF. J is TRBJ1-5 and V is TRBV29-1; D not resolved. Deletions cut 7 bases from V and 6 bases from J, with 13 bases between. The length of the CDR3 is 12 residues. Germline V gene lookup returns CDR1 SQVTM and CDR2 ANQGSEA.

The genes are TRBV30 and TRBJ2-6, with D maybe TRBD1 (6 bases). Trimming removed 0 bases at V and 2 bases at J, with 14 bases between. The germline V gene has CDR1 GTSNPN and CDR2 SVGIG (reference sequence). This CDR3 has 17 residues. CDR3 sequence (DNA): TGTGCCTGGAGTGTACGGCAGGGGCCCCCTGGGGCCAACGTCCTGACTTTC. Protein: CAWSVRQGPPGANVLTF.

The chain combines TRBV5-1 with TRBJ2-2, with a tentative D call TRBD2 (5 bases). Trimming stripped 4 bases from V and 0 bases from J, with 13 bases between. This CDR3 is 16 amino acids long. Germline CDR1 reads SGHRS; CDR2 reads YFSETQ. The CDR3 region has the DNA TGCGCCAGCAGCCCTAGCTCCGGTACGAACACCGGGGAGCTGTTTTTT. The encoded protein is CASSPSSGTNTGELFF. The whole variable domain, filled in from reference TRBV5-1 and TRBJ2-2, reads KAGVTQTPRYLIKTRGQQVTLSCSPISGHRSVSWYQQTPGQGLQFLFEYFSETQRNKGNFPGRFSGRQFSNSRSEMNVSTLELGDSALYLCASSPSSGTNTGELFFGEGSRLTVL.

This chain connects TRBV28 to TRBJ1-5; D perhaps matches TRBD1 (6 bases). This CDR3 spans 14 amino acids. Between the trimmed V and J ends, which lost 3 bases and 1 base, there was a span of 7 bases. Germline CDR1 is MDHEN and CDR2 is SYDVKM. CDR3 in DNA: TGTGCCAGCAGTTTGGGACACAGCAATCAGCCCCAGCATTTT. Residues: CASSLGHSNQPQHF. Full variable domain (remainder filled in from reference TRBV28 and TRBJ1-5): DVKVTQSSRYLVKRTGEKVFLECVQDMDHENMFWYRQDPGLGLRLIYFSYDVKMKEKGDIPEGYSVSREKKERFSLILESASTNQTSMYLCASSLGHSNQPQHFGDGTRLSIL.

The V gene is TRBV1, the J gene TRBJ1-2; no check of the table's D call, TRBD1, against the DNA was made. TRBV1 is a pseudogene. The CDR3 has 14 amino acids. CDR3 nucleotides: TGCACCAGCAGCCAAGGGGCTTCCAACTATGGCTACACCTTC. This translates into CTSSQGASNYGYTF.

This clone is hyperexpanded within its sample. Other DNA sequences in this sample translate to the same CDR3. The genes are TRBV4-3 and TRBJ1-1; possible D gene TRBD1, 6 bases. Trimming left V 4 bases short and J 6 bases short, with 12 bases between. This CDR3 is 13 amino acids long. The germline V gene encodes CDR1 LGHNA and CDR2 YSLEER. CDR3 protein: CASSLWAGAEAFF. The CDR3 nucleotides are TGCGCCAGCAGCCTCTGGGCAGGGGCTGAAGCTTTCTTT.

The CDR3 region is CASSMDRGEQFF. CDR3 in DNA: TGCGCCAGCAGCATGGACAGAGGGGAGCAGTTCTTC. V gene TRBV5-1 combines with J gene TRBJ2-1; possible D gene TRBD1, 6 bases. This CDR3 is 12 amino acids long. Trimming shortened V by 4 bases and J by 10 bases, and 12 bases separated the two germline ends. Germline loops: CDR1 SGHRS, CDR2 YFSETQ.

The V and J genes are TRBV18 and TRBJ2-7; no definite D call. V lost 2 bases and J lost 0, with 14 bases in between. This CDR3 has 16 amino acids. From germline, CDR1 is KGHSH and CDR2 LQKENI. CDR3 DNA sequence: TGTGCCAGCTCACCAATAGATAGTCGGAGCTCCTACGAGCAGTACTTC. It translates to CASSPIDSRSSYEQYF.

V usage is TRBV6-1 and J usage is TRBJ2-3, with 10 bases lining up with TRBD2. The CDR3 spans 17 residues. CDR1 is MNHNS and CDR2 is SASEGT in the germline V gene. Trimming removed 0 bases from V and 1 base from J; junction bases left unmatched: 4. The CDR3, as DNA: TGTGCCAGCAGTGAAGCTACTAGCGGGGTCGGCACAGATACGCAGTATTTT. Residues: CASSEATSGVGTDTQYF.

J is TRBJ1-2 and V is TRBV2, with TRBD1 identical over 7 bases. V dropped 5 bases and J dropped 4; count of bases not matched to a gene: 16. CDR1 is SNHLY and CDR2 is FYNNEI in the germline V gene. The CDR3 spans 17 residues. CDR3 DNA sequence: TGTGCCAGCAGTCGGACAGGCCCCGAACCTTTCATCTATGGCTACACCTTC. Its translation is CASSRTGPEPFIYGYTF.

This clone has only a few counts. This chain joins TRBV6-1 and TRBJ1-5, with D possibly TRBD1 on 5 matching bases. Trimming shortened V by 10 bases and J by 2 bases, and 18 bases separated the two germline ends. The CDR3 extends over 15 amino acids. CDR1 and CDR2 (germline): MNHNS, SASEGT. The DNA of the CDR3 is TGTGCCACAACAAGCGGGGCACGGGGCAATCAGCCCCAGCATTTT. This translates into CATTSGARGNQPQHF.

In its sample, this clone was seen a few times. The CDR3 spells CASSGTTGATGELFF. CDR3 DNA: TGTGCCAGCAGCGGAACGACAGGGGCCACCGGGGAGCTGTTTTTT. V usage is TRBV7-2 and J usage is TRBJ2-2; 8 nucleotides agree with TRBD1. Germline-derived CDR1 and CDR2 are SGHTA and FQGNSA. There are 15 residues in the CDR3. V dropped 5 bases and J dropped 4; count of bases not matched to a gene: 6.

This clone showed up just once. The chain uses TRBV10-2 and TRBJ2-7, with 7 bases fitting TRBD2. Losses at the gene ends were 1 base for V and 2 bases for J; bases not matched to a gene: 8. Per germline, CDR1 WSHSY and CDR2 SAAADI. The CDR3 sequence is 16 residues long. CDR3 sequence (DNA): TGCGCCAGCAGTGAGTTCTCTAGCGGAACCCCCTACGAGCAGTACTTC. This sequence encodes CASSEFSSGTPYEQYF.

V gene TRBV2 combines with J gene TRBJ1-2; TRBD1 matches at 11 bases. The length of the CDR3 is 17 residues. J gave up 4 bases and V 5 bases, and 12 bases lay outside the gene matches. Germline V gene lookup returns CDR1 SNHLY and CDR2 FYNNEI. The CDR3 is CASSSDRGLPSRYGYTF. CDR3 in DNA: TGTGCCAGCAGTTCGGACAGGGGGCTCCCTAGTCGCTATGGCTACACCTTC.

The sample holds one count of this clone. The chain recombines TRBV28 with TRBJ2-4; 12 bases agree with TRBD2. This CDR3 is 18 amino acids long. V was clipped by 4 bases and J by 3 bases; unmatched bases: 10. CDR1 and CDR2 from the germline V gene are MDHEN and SYDVKM. CDR3 nucleotides: TGTGCCAGCAGTTCGGCTAGCGGGGGGGCCTGGGGCAAAAACATTCAGTACTTC. This encodes CASSSASGGAWGKNIQYF.